These 31 T cell receptor beta chains share one sample of origin, sequenced in a study of beta chain features in type 1 diabetes. Every isolated RNA sample was fully reverse transcribed, so sequencing captured expressed TCRB transcripts. The repertoire was sequenced with immunoSEQ multiplex PCR; TCRdb's copy has only in-frame clones and lacks some. In the table there are 400,000 to 600,000 clones, approximately 28% of which are singletons. Sample: naive CD4+ T cells from blood. The receptors shown here come from a man younger than 30 in good health.

The table lists this clone with a few counts. V gene TRBV28 combines with J gene TRBJ2-3; D remains ambiguous. Germline CDR1 and CDR2: MDHEN and SYDVKM. V lost 5 bases and J lost 5, with 11 bases in between. CDR3 size: 13 residues. Here the CDR3 DNA reads TGTGCCAGCAGTCCGACCGTGCAAGATACGCAGTATTTT. This translates into CASSPTVQDTQYF.

The chain carries TRBV7-2 and TRBJ2-5; no reliable D call. This CDR3 comprises 13 residues. Deletions cut 2 bases from V and 9 bases from J, with 13 bases between. Germline CDR1 reads SGHTA; CDR2 reads FQGNSA. CDR3 residues: CASSLLGSGSQYF. The CDR3 DNA reads TGTGCCAGCAGCTTACTAGGATCCGGCTCCCAGTACTTC.

This clone occurred a few times. V gene TRBV6-1 combines with J gene TRBJ2-3; D possibly matches TRBD1 or TRBD2 (5 bases each). The CDR3 consists of 14 residues. Trimming took 7 bases from V and 0 from J, leaving 11 bases between them. In germline, CDR1 is MNHNS, CDR2 SASEGT. In DNA, the CDR3 is TGTGCCAGCATTTGGGACCGAAGCACAGATACGCAGTATTTT. This sequence encodes CASIWDRSTDTQYF.

This clone was seen more than once but under ten times. The same CDR3 arises from other DNA sequences in this sample as well. The chain couples TRBV29-1 to TRBJ2-5; D possibly corresponds to TRBD1 (5 bases). This CDR3 region has 11 residues. V lost 4 bases, J lost 5 bases, and 8 bases lay in between. Germline V gene data show CDR1 as SQVTM and CDR2 as ANQGSEA. The CDR3 bases are TGCAGCGTTGCAGGGCGGGAGACCCAGTACTTC. It specifies CSVAGRETQYF.

This clone was observed a handful of times. This rearrangement joins TRBV5-1 to TRBJ2-7; D is unclear. The ends were cut back, 2 bases at V and 7 bases at J, with 22 bases in the middle. Germline-derived CDR1 and CDR2 are SGHRS and YFSETQ. The length of the CDR3 is 16 residues. The CDR3 here is CASSLGRTRPPREQYF. CDR3 nucleotides: TGCGCCAGCAGCTTAGGACGAACAAGGCCTCCTCGGGAGCAGTACTTC.

This clone has only a few counts. The genes are TRBV9 and TRBJ2-6, with D tentatively TRBD2 (6 bases). Germline V gives CDR1 SGDLS, CDR2 YYNGEE. Trimming removed 2 bases from V and 1 base from J, with 19 bases in between. The CDR3 spans 19 residues. CDR3 DNA sequence: TGTGCCAGCAGCGTCAGTCGGAGGGATGGACGGTCTGGGGCCAACGTCCTGACTTTC. It specifies CASSVSRRDGRSGANVLTF.

The rearrangement uses TRBV10-3 and TRBJ2-3, with D perhaps matching TRBD1 or TRBD2 (5 bases each). Trimming stripped 4 bases from V and 6 bases from J, with 11 bases between. The CDR3 runs to 13 residues. CDR1 is ENHRY and CDR2 is SYGVKD in the germline V gene. The CDR3 reads CAISVGGTDTQYF. The CDR3 nucleotides are TGTGCCATCAGTGTTGGGGGAACCGATACGCAGTATTTT.

The chain employs TRBV11-1 and TRBJ2-2, with D possibly TRBD1 on 6 matching bases. Looked up from germline, CDR1 is SGHAT and CDR2 is FQDESV (reference sequence). The CDR3 length is 16 residues. V shed 5 bases and J shed 4 bases, with 17 bases lying between them. This CDR3 reads CASSPLGAQGTGELFF. The DNA for the CDR3 is TGTGCCAGCAGCCCTCTGGGGGCGCAAGGCACCGGGGAGCTGTTTTTT.

CDR3 DNA sequence: TGTGCCAGCAGGGGGCGGATAGCCCAAGAGACCCAGTACTTC. Amino acid sequence: CASRGRIAQETQYF. The V and J genes are TRBV2 and TRBJ2-5, with D maybe TRBD1 (5 bases). The germline V gene encodes CDR1 SNHLY and CDR2 FYNNEI. The CDR3 runs to 14 residues. Trimming stripped 6 bases from V and 1 base from J, with 12 bases between.

This rearrangement joins TRBV29-1 to TRBJ2-1; 8 bases map to TRBD2. Germline CDR1 is SQVTM and CDR2 is ANQGSEA. Trimming cost V 2 bases and J 2 bases; bases outside gene matches: 5. This CDR3 has 15 residues. This CDR3 is CSVESAGGPYNEQFF. CDR3 nucleotide sequence: TGCAGCGTTGAATCGGCGGGGGGACCCTACAATGAGCAGTTCTTC.

CDR3 region: CASSETRDRPQETQYF. CDR3 DNA sequence: TGTGCCAGCAGTGAAACCCGAGACAGACCCCAAGAGACCCAGTACTTC. The chain carries TRBV25-1 and TRBJ2-5, with D possibly being TRBD1 (5 bases). This CDR3 has 16 residues. V dropped 2 bases and J dropped 1 base, with 14 bases sitting between them. Looked up from germline, CDR1 is MGHDK and CDR2 is SYGVNS.

The gene calls are TRBV4-1 and TRBJ2-5; the D gene is possibly TRBD1 (6 bases). Trimming removed 0 bases from V and 5 bases from J, with 16 bases in between. The CDR3 has 16 residues. Germline V gene data show CDR1 as MGHRA and CDR2 as YSYEKL. This CDR3 reads CASSQDREGGLETQYF. The CDR3 DNA reads as TGCGCCAGCAGCCAAGATCGTGAAGGGGGATTGGAGACCCAGTACTTC.

The CDR3 coding sequence is TGCGCCAGCAGCTTACGGACTAGCGGTAGAGGCTCAGATACGCAGTATTTT. Amino acid sequence: CASSLRTSGRGSDTQYF. This chain links TRBV5-1 with TRBJ2-3; 10 bases align to TRBD2. This CDR3 region has 17 residues. Losses at the gene ends were 2 bases for V and 4 bases for J; bases not matched to a gene: 10. Germline loops: CDR1 SGHRS, CDR2 YFSETQ. The full variable domain, in which reference TRBV5-1 and TRBJ2-3 provide the parts outside the CDR3, is KAGVTQTPRYLIKTRGQQVTLSCSPISGHRSVSWYQQTPGQGLQFLFEYFSETQRNKGNFPGRFSGRQFSNSRSEMNVSTLELGDSALYLCASSLRTSGRGSDTQYFGPGTRLTVL.

The chain joins TRBV29-1 to TRBJ2-3; 7 bases fit TRBD1. The CDR3 is 12 residues long. V lost 5 bases and J lost 4; bases outside the gene matches: 3. In germline, CDR1 is SQVTM, CDR2 ANQGSEA. The CDR3 region has the DNA TGCAGCGTTCTTACAGGGGCAGATACGCAGTATTTT. Residues: CSVLTGADTQYF.

The V and J genes are TRBV30 and TRBJ2-3, with TRBD2 matching 8 bases. V shed 0 bases and J 8 bases; nucleotides not matched to a gene: 7. Germline V gene lookup returns CDR1 GTSNPN and CDR2 SVGIG (reference sequence). The CDR3 has 14 amino acids. In DNA, the CDR3 is TGTGCCTGGAGTGTAGCGGGACTAGGGGGTACGCAGTATTTT. This encodes CAWSVAGLGGTQYF.

The chain joins TRBV6-6 to TRBJ2-1; D unresolved. The germline V and J ends were trimmed by 2 bases and 5 bases, with 10 bases remaining between them. The CDR3 spans 14 residues. Per germline, CDR1 MNHNY and CDR2 SVGAGI (reference sequence). In DNA form, the CDR3 reads TGTGCCAGCAGTTACGTCCCGGGCCACAATGAGCAGTTCTTC. Translated: CASSYVPGHNEQFF.

The chain couples TRBV27 to TRBJ1-1; 8 positions match TRBD1. CDR3 size: 16 residues. With 3 bases clipped from V and 0 bases from J, the junction kept 6 bases outside the gene matches. Germline V gene data show CDR1 as MNHEY and CDR2 as SMNVEV (reference sequence). The CDR3 nucleotides are TGTGCCAGCAGTTTCCGGAGGACAGGGCTGAACACTGAAGCTTTCTTT. As protein: CASSFRRTGLNTEAFF.

This chain joins TRBV10-3 and TRBJ2-3; TRBD1 matches at 7 bases. V lost 8 bases to trimming and J lost 2 bases; unmatched junction nucleotides: 10. The CDR3 is 15 amino acids. CDR1 and CDR2 from the germline V gene are ENHRY and SYGVKD. In DNA form, the CDR3 reads TGTGCCATCGGCTCGGCGACAGGGCTCACAGATACGCAGTATTTT. It encodes CAIGSATGLTDTQYF.

A note on this clone: This specimen includes other DNA sequences encoding the same CDR3. This chain connects TRBV7-3 to TRBJ2-5, with 7 bases fitting TRBD1. Germline V gene data show CDR1 as SGHTA and CDR2 as FQGTGA. This CDR3 region has 13 residues. After removal of 5 bases from V and 5 bases from J, the junction contained 5 bases not matched to a gene. The CDR3 nucleotides read TGTGCCAGCAGCCCACAGGGGCGGGAGACCCAGTACTTC. It encodes CASSPQGRETQYF.

The chain couples TRBV30 to TRBJ1-1, with no clear D. Trimming took off 2 bases at V and 6 bases at J, with 16 bases between the two ends. The CDR3 contains 14 residues. The germline CDR1 and CDR2 sequences are GTSNPN and SVGIG (reference sequence). CDR3 protein: CAWSRTIQGSEAFF. Written as DNA, the CDR3 is TGTGCCTGGAGTCGAACGATTCAAGGCTCTGAAGCTTTCTTT.

This chain joins TRBV15 and TRBJ2-7; 11 positions agree with TRBD2. In germline, CDR1 is LNHNV, CDR2 YYDKDF (reference sequence). This CDR3 spans 16 amino acids. The J segment lost 1 base and the V segment lost 9 bases, leaving 11 bases of the junction unmatched. The CDR3 bases are TGTGCCACGGCTCCGCGAGCTAGCGGGAGGTCCTACGAGCAGTACTTC. Its translation: CATAPRASGRSYEQYF.

The chain recombines TRBV30 with TRBJ2-7; the match to TRBD2 covers 11 bases. Germline V gene data show CDR1 as GTSNPN and CDR2 as SVGIG (reference sequence). The V and J ends lost 2 bases and 3 bases, in that order; junction bases with no gene match: 6. The CDR3 covers 15 residues. The CDR3 DNA follows: TGTGCCTGGAGTCCTGGACTAGCGGGTCTCTACGAGCAGTACTTC. It codes for CAWSPGLAGLYEQYF.

This clone was seen more than once but under ten times. The rearrangement joins TRBV25-1 to TRBJ2-5; possibly TRBD1 for D (5 bases). V lost 2 bases and J 5 bases, leaving 9 bases between the germline ends. The germline V gene has CDR1 MGHDK and CDR2 SYGVNS. This CDR3 comprises 13 residues. The CDR3 DNA sequence: TGTGCCAGCAGTGAACAGGGCCGGGAGACCCAGTACTTC. Amino acid sequence: CASSEQGRETQYF.

This clone has just a few counts. V is TRBV30 and J is TRBJ1-1; TRBD1 might be the D (5 bases). This CDR3 has 14 residues. The V end was cut by 3 bases, the J end by 9 bases, with 20 bases between. CDR1 is GTSNPN, CDR2 SVGIG, per germline (reference sequence). As DNA, the CDR3 is TGTGCCTGGAGCTTAAGCCCGGGACTCCGGCAAGCTTTCTTT. This sequence encodes CAWSLSPGLRQAFF. The full variable domain, rest sourced from reference TRBV30 and TRBJ1-1, is SQTIHQWPATLVQPVGSPLSLECTVEGTSNPNLYWYRQAAGRGLQLLFYSVGIGQISSEVPQNLSASRPQDRQFILSSKKLLLSDSGFYLCAWSLSPGLRQAFFGQGTRLTVV.

This clone was picked up a small number of times. This sequence joins TRBV6-6 and TRBJ2-7; either TRBD1 or TRBD2 may supply D (5 bases each). The CDR3 covers 15 residues. Germline lookup yields CDR1 MNHNY and CDR2 SVGAGI (reference sequence). Trimming shortened V by 6 bases and J by 2 bases, and 17 bases separated the two germline ends. Here the CDR3 DNA reads TGTGCCAGCAGGCACGGTGGGGGAGCGGCCTACGAGCAGTACTTC. Translated, it gives CASRHGGGAAYEQYF.

CDR3 DNA: TGCGCCAGCAGCCAGGGCTGGGGCGTCCCCGGGGAGCTGTTTTTT. Its translation: CASSQGWGVPGELFF. J is TRBJ2-2 and V is TRBV4-3, with D maybe TRBD1 (5 bases). Trimming pared 3 bases from V and 6 bases from J, leaving 14 bases between. Germline V CDR1 and CDR2: LGHNA, YSLEER. The CDR3 is 15 amino acids.

The chain is built from TRBV25-1 and TRBJ2-5, with TRBD2 matching 9 bases. Germline CDR1 and CDR2: MGHDK and SYGVNS. V lost 3 bases, J lost 2 bases, and 7 bases stayed unmatched. CDR3 length equals 16 residues. CDR3 DNA sequence: TGTGCCAGCAGTGACTTCAGACTAGCGGCACAAGAGACCCAGTACTTC. It translates to CASSDFRLAAQETQYF.

This clone has a handful of counts. The CDR3 sequence is CAWSRTGRDGYTF. DNA for the CDR3: TGTGCCTGGTCCAGGACAGGGCGCGATGGCTACACCTTC. This chain joins TRBV30 and TRBJ1-2; 8 positions agree with TRBD1. The CDR3 has 13 amino acids. Losses at the gene ends were 5 bases for V and 6 bases for J; bases not matched to a gene: 8. The germline CDR1 and CDR2 sequences are GTSNPN and SVGIG (reference sequence).

This clone was seen more than once but under ten times. The genes are TRBV29-1 and TRBJ2-5, with a possible D match to TRBD2 (5 bases). Germline assignment: CDR1 SQVTM and CDR2 ANQGSEA. The length of the CDR3 is 12 residues. The V and J ends lost 4 bases and 4 bases respectively, with 10 bases between them. The CDR3 DNA reads TGCAGCGTTGGTCGGGCGGGAGAGACCCAGTACTTC. Residues: CSVGRAGETQYF.

The genes are TRBV29-1 and TRBJ2-5, with unresolved D. Germline loops: CDR1 SQVTM, CDR2 ANQGSEA. Trimming removed 2 bases at V and 4 bases at J, with 11 bases between. This CDR3 has 13 residues. As DNA, the CDR3 is TGCAGCGTTGAACTAGGAGTAGGAGAGACCCAGTACTTC. Encoded protein: CSVELGVGETQYF.

This clone was observed a handful of times. The gene calls are TRBV6-1 and TRBJ2-7; D is possibly TRBD2 (6 bases). Germline V gene lookup returns CDR1 MNHNS and CDR2 SASEGT. CDR3 size: 16 residues. V was cut by 4 bases and J by 7 bases, with 23 bases left in between. The CDR3 DNA reads as TGTGCCAGCAGTGTAGGGACGGGGACTCGCATGTGGGAGCAGTACTTC. This codes for CASSVGTGTRMWEQYF.